These T cell receptor beta chains were read from a single sample in a study of cytomegalovirus exposure and HLA in healthy donors. The protocol was immunoSEQ multiplex PCR, while the TCRdb copy is restricted to in-frame clones and leaves out a portion. This table holds roughly 200,000 clones, about four fifths found once. Specimen: PBMCs. The receptor source for this set is a man in his fifties or sixties in good health and CMV-seronegative. Both conserved end residues are part of each CDR3. The order of the fields is clone size, D gene, CDR3 length, J gene, V gene, CDR3 DNA, CDR3 protein. The D gene is left open where the match is weak. Clone size is stated in some rows and not others, as once, few, many or a class when expanded.

-,TRBD2,16,TRBJ2-1,TRBV5-1,TGCGCCAGCAGCCAGGGACTAGCGGGGGGCCGCCGGGTTCAGTTCTTC,CASSQGLAGGRRVQFF
-,TRBD1,15,TRBJ1-4,TRBV5-1,TGCGCCAGCCGGACAGGGGGCCTAACTAATGAAAAACTGTTTTTT,CASRTGGLTNEKLFF
once,TRBD1,16,TRBJ2-3,TRBV28,TGTGCCAGCAGTCCTCTTGGACAGGGAAAATGGGATACGCAGTATTTT,CASSPLGQGKWDTQYF
-,-,14,TRBJ2-5,TRBV6-5,TGTGCCAGCAGTTACGGCAGGTTAACGGAGACCCAGTACTTC,CASSYGRLTETQYF
-,-,13,TRBJ1-1,TRBV25-1,TGTGCCAGCACCCTTACAGGGAACACTGAAGCTTTCTTT,CASTLTGNTEAFF
-,-,14,TRBJ2-1,TRBV7-9,TGTTCCAGCAGCTACGCCCCCCTAGCCCCTGAGCAGTTCTTC,CSSSYAPLAPEQFF
-,TRBD2,15,TRBJ2-7,TRBV6-5,TGTGCCAGCAGTCCTTCGGGACTAGCGGTCTACGAGCAGTACTTC,CASSPSGLAVYEQYF
-,-,13,TRBJ2-5,TRBV11-2,TGTGCCAGCAGCTTTGCGGGGGCGGAGACCCAGTACTTC,CASSFAGAETQYF
-,TRBD2,15,TRBJ2-3,TRBV6-1,TGTGCCAGCAGTGTTTCTAGCGGTCACACAGATACGCAGTATTTT,CASSVSSGHTDTQYF
-,TRBD2,18,TRBJ2-2,TRBV4-1,TGCGCCAGCAGCCAAGACGGTTACGGGGGAGGGTTCACCGGGGAGCTGTTTTTT,CASSQDGYGGGFTGELFF
-,TRBD1,14,TRBJ2-5,TRBV7-6,TGTGCCAGCAGCGCGAGACAGGGCGGCGAGACCCAGTACTTC,CASSARQGGETQYF
-,-,13,TRBJ1-2,TRBV2,TGTGCCAGCAGTTTTACAGGGACCAATGGCTACACCTTC,CASSFTGTNGYTF
-,-,15,TRBJ2-7,TRBV11-2,TGTGCCAGCAGCTTAGATCCGGTACGCGCCTACGAGCAGTACTTC,CASSLDPVRAYEQYF
-,-,14,TRBJ2-7,TRBV28,TGTGCCAGCACCCTCACAGGTTTCTCCTACGAGCAGTACTTC,CASTLTGFSYEQYF
-,-,14,TRBJ2-7,TRBV9,TGTGCCAGCAGCCCACAAGGGGTAAGCTACGAGCAGTACTTC,CASSPQGVSYEQYF
-,TRBD1,13,TRBJ2-4,TRBV5-1,TGCGCCAGCAGCCGGGACAGTCAAAACATTCAGTACTTC,CASSRDSQNIQYF
few,-,14,TRBJ1-5,TRBV7-2,TGTGCCAGCAGCTTAGTAGGCGGGAATCAGCCCCAGCATTTT,CASSLVGGNQPQHF
-,TRBD1,15,TRBJ2-7,TRBV29-1,TGCAGCGTGGCCGGGACAGGAGGACCCGCCTACGAGCAGTACTTC,CSVAGTGGPAYEQYF
-,TRBD1,14,TRBJ1-1,TRBV5-4,TGTGCCAGCAGCTTACAGGGGAGTCGGACTGAAGCTTTCTTT,CASSLQGSRTEAFF
few,TRBD1,12,TRBJ1-1,TRBV29-1,TGCAGCGTCCGGACAGGGAACACTGAAGCTTTCTTT,CSVRTGNTEAFF
-,TRBD1,15,TRBJ2-2,TRBV5-1,TGCGCCAGCAGCCCGGGACAGCTCAACACCGGGGAGCTGTTTTTT,CASSPGQLNTGELFF
-,TRBD2,17,TRBJ2-3,TRBV7-2,TGTGCCAGCAGCCACCGAGGTAGCGGGGGAGTCACAGATACGCAGTATTTT,CASSHRGSGGVTDTQYF
-,TRBD2,17,TRBJ2-5,TRBV7-2,TGTGCCAGCAGCCACAACCTAGCGGGAGGGCCCAGGAAGACCCAGTACTTC,CASSHNLAGGPRKTQYF
-,TRBD2,15,TRBJ2-3,TRBV19,TGTGCCAGTAGTCTTCGGGAGGCGGGCACAGATACGCAGTATTTT,CASSLREAGTDTQYF
-,-,13,TRBJ2-5,TRBV9,TGTGCCAGCAGCGTAGGGGAGACAAGCCGCCCGTACTTC,CASSVGETSRPYF
-,TRBD1,16,TRBJ1-5,TRBV28,TGTGCCAGCAGTTTAGTAGGACAGGACAGGGGTTGGCCCCAGCATTTT,CASSLVGQDRGWPQHF
-,TRBD2,16,TRBJ2-7,TRBV7-2,TGTGCCAGCAGCTTAGCGTGGACGGGAGGGCCCTACGAGCAGTACTTC,CASSLAWTGGPYEQYF
-,-,18,TRBJ2-5,TRBV4-3,TGCGCCAGCAGCCAAGTTATATACGGGACACCGACCCAAGAGACCCAGTACTTC,CASSQVIYGTPTQETQYF
-,-,14,TRBJ2-7,TRBV11-2,TGTGCCAGCAGCTTAAACAGAATCTCCTACGAGCAGTACTTC,CASSLNRISYEQYF
-,-,12,TRBJ2-3,TRBV4-1,TGCGCCAGCAGCCAAGCTCAGGATACGCAGTATTTT,CASSQAQDTQYF
-,-,14,TRBJ1-5,TRBV7-8,TGTGCCAGCAGCTTATTCGGGAGGGATCAGCCCCAGCATTTT,CASSLFGRDQPQHF
-,-,14,TRBJ1-1,TRBV6-5,TGTGCCAGCAGGGACACCTTTGAGGTCACTGAAGCTTTCTTT,CASRDTFEVTEAFF